Each of the 5 T cell receptor beta chains below was sequenced from the same sample in a study of blood T cell repertoires in COVID-19. Profiling relied on immunoSEQ multiplex PCR, and the TCRdb table lists in-frame clones only, not all of them. The table records 300,000 to 350,000 clones, around nine tenths of them present only once. The specimen was peripheral blood. All receptors derive from a woman between 18 and 29 years old who had recovered from COVID-19.

The gene calls are TRBV20-1 and TRBJ1-4, with 7 positions matching TRBD1. The CDR3 is 14 amino acids. With V trimmed by 3 bases and J by 5 bases, 6 bases remained unmatched. Germline-derived CDR1 and CDR2 are DFQATT and SNEGSKA (reference sequence). The DNA for the CDR3 is TGCAGTGCTAGTAAGGGACAGTTGAATGAAAAACTGTTTTTT. This codes for CSASKGQLNEKLFF.

The rearrangement uses TRBV19 and TRBJ2-1; the match to TRBD2 covers 7 bases. V shed 1 base, J shed 4 bases, and the junction held 10 bases outside the gene matches. The CDR3 contains 17 residues. The V gene's germline CDR1 is LNHDA and CDR2 SQIVND (reference sequence). Here the CDR3 reads CASSIARSGINYNEQFF. The CDR3 region has the DNA TGTGCCAGTAGTATAGCTAGGAGCGGGATCAATTACAATGAGCAGTTCTTC.

The rearrangement joins TRBV27 to TRBJ1-1, with D maybe TRBD1 (5 bases). This CDR3 has 13 residues. The V end was cut by 4 bases, the J end by 1 base, with 7 bases between. Germline V gene data show CDR1 as MNHEY and CDR2 as SMNVEV (reference sequence). The DNA of the CDR3 is TGTGCCAGCAGTTATACAGGGAACACTGAAGCTTTCTTT. This gives the protein CASSYTGNTEAFF.

The CDR3 sequence is CASSPLAGGPLLYNEQFF. The CDR3 coding sequence is TGTGCCAGCTCACCACTAGCGGGAGGGCCCCTCCTCTACAATGAGCAGTTCTTC. The V and J genes are TRBV18 and TRBJ2-1; 11 nucleotides line up with TRBD2. Germline values: CDR1 KGHSH, CDR2 LQKENI. Losses at the gene ends were 1 base for V and 3 bases for J; bases not matched to a gene: 8. The CDR3 contains 18 residues.

This chain joins TRBV7-9 and TRBJ1-2; 7 positions agree with TRBD1. CDR3 length equals 15 residues. Germline-derived CDR1 and CDR2 are SEHNR and FQNEAQ (reference sequence). J was trimmed by 2 bases and V by 5 bases; bases with no gene match: 8. The CDR3 DNA is TGTGCCAGCAGCCCCGGGGACAGACCCAACTATGGCTACACCTTC. Protein: CASSPGDRPNYGYTF. Supplemented by reference TRBV7-9 and TRBJ1-2, the full variable domain reads DTGVSQNPRHKITKRGQNVTFRCDPISEHNRLYWYRQTLGQGPEFLTYFQNEAQLEKSRLLSDRFSAERPKGSFSTLEIQRTEQGDSAMYLCASSPGDRPNYGYTFGSGTRLTVV.